These T cell receptor beta chains were read from a single sample in a study of CD4 T cells in relation to SARS-CoV-2 and coronaviruses. The antigens these receptors bind are not known. Clones were sequenced by immunoSEQ multiplex PCR, and TCRdb holds only the in-frame ones, with some missing. The table includes more than 20,000 clones, under 70% detected once. The sequenced sample consisted of CD4+ T cells from PBMCs, cultured in vitro. The receptors derive from a human donor in good health. Each CDR3 is given with its conserved first and last residue. A D gene is named only where the DNA matches it firmly. Only some rows state a clone size, as once, few, many or a class for expanded clones.

V gene	J gene	clone size	D gene	CDR3 DNA	CDR3 protein
TRBV19	TRBJ2-3	NA	NA	TGTGCCAGTAGTACGAGGGATGGTGCAGATACGCAGTATTTT	CASSTRDGADTQYF
TRBV5-1	TRBJ1-2	NA	TRBD1	TGCGCCAGCAGCTTGGCCTCGACAGGGGGCGGCTACACCTTC	CASSLASTGGGYTF
TRBV10-3	TRBJ2-2	NA	TRBD2	TGTGCCATCAGTTTAAAGCGGGAGGCGAACACCGGGGAGCTGTTTTTT	CAISLKREANTGELFF
TRBV10-3	TRBJ2-3	NA	TRBD2	TGTGCCATCCTTAGCGGGGGGGCCGGAGATACGCAGTATTTT	CAILSGGAGDTQYF
TRBV7-2	TRBJ1-2	NA	NA	TGTGCCAGCAGCTTCGGGCAGGGTCCTGGCTACACCTTC	CASSFGQGPGYTF
TRBV11-3	TRBJ1-2	NA	NA	TGTGCCAGCAGCTTAGTGGTCCTCCCCTATGGCTACACCTTC	CASSLVVLPYGYTF
TRBV25-1	TRBJ1-2	NA	TRBD1	TGTGCCAGCAGCCCCGGGGCAGGGGGCCTGGGCTACACCTTC	CASSPGAGGLGYTF
TRBV4-3	TRBJ1-2	few	NA	TGCGCCAGCAGCCAAGATTCAGTTAACTATGGCTACACCTTC	CASSQDSVNYGYTF
TRBV2	TRBJ1-3	few	NA	TGTGCCAGCAGACGGACAGCTGGAAACACCATATATTTT	CASRRTAGNTIYF
TRBV9	TRBJ1-1	NA	NA	TGTGCCAGCAGCGTAGACGGGGGCGGGAACACTGAAGCTTTCTTT	CASSVDGGGNTEAFF
TRBV3-1/TRBV3-2	TRBJ1-5	NA	TRBD1	TGTGCCAGCAGCCACCCCGACAGGGGTAAACAGCCCCAGCATTTT	CASSHPDRGKQPQHF
TRBV7-7	TRBJ2-5	NA	NA	TGTGCCAGCAGCTTAGGTAGCGGCCAGCTAGAGACCCAGTACTTC	CASSLGSGQLETQYF
TRBV5-1	TRBJ2-7	few	TRBD2	TGCGCCAGCAGCTTGGTAGCGGGGGAGTCCTACGAGCAGTACTTC	CASSLVAGESYEQYF
TRBV2	TRBJ2-5	NA	TRBD2	TGTGCCAGCAGTGATCTGACTAGCGGGTTAGAGACCCAGTACTTC	CASSDLTSGLETQYF
TRBV5-4	TRBJ2-7	NA	NA	TGTGCCAGCAGCTCAAGGGGGACCTACGAGCAGTACTTC	CASSSRGTYEQYF
TRBV7-9	TRBJ2-4	NA	TRBD2	TGTGCCAGCAGCTGGCCTAACCGACTAGCGGGGGCCAAAAACATTCAGTACTTC	CASSWPNRLAGAKNIQYF
TRBV5-1	TRBJ2-3	NA	NA	TGCGCCAGCAGAGACGGTAGCACAGATACGCAGTATTTT	CASRDGSTDTQYF
TRBV6-6	TRBJ1-5	few	TRBD1	TGTGCCAGCAGCTCGAGAACAGGGGGCGGTCAGCCCCAGCATTTT	CASSSRTGGGQPQHF
TRBV7-6	TRBJ2-3	NA	NA	TGTGCCAGCAGCCGTCTTAGCGGAACCACAGATACGCAGTATTTT	CASSRLSGTTDTQYF
TRBV6-1	TRBJ1-3	NA	NA	TGTGCCAGCAGTGAAATGGTGTCCAGCTCTGGAAACACCATATATTTT	CASSEMVSSSGNTIYF
TRBV12-3/TRBV12-4	TRBJ1-2	NA	NA	TGTGCCAGCAGTTTAGATAACTATGGCTACACCTTC	CASSLDNYGYTF
TRBV12-5	TRBJ1-6	NA	NA	TGTGCTAGTGGTTTGGACCCCCATTCACCCCTCCACTTT	CASGLDPHSPLHF
TRBV24-1	TRBJ1-5	NA	NA	TGTGCCACCAGTGCGGCAGGTGGTCAGCCCCAGCATTTT	CATSAAGGQPQHF
TRBV6-2/TRBV6-3	TRBJ2-3	NA	TRBD2	TGTGCCAGCAGTTACTCCCCGGGGGGACTAGCGGGAGTTACAGATACGCAGTATTTT	CASSYSPGGLAGVTDTQYF
TRBV5-1	TRBJ2-2	NA	NA	TGCGCCAGCAGCCCTATGGGGCAGGGTTCCACCGGGGAGCTGTTTTTT	CASSPMGQGSTGELFF
TRBV6-5	TRBJ2-1	NA	TRBD2	TGTGCCAGCAGTTACGGGGGGGCCTACAATGAGCAGTTCTTC	CASSYGGAYNEQFF
TRBV7-9	TRBJ2-7	few	NA	TGTGCCAGCAGCGGAGGAAGGGTCCACGAGCAGTACTTC	CASSGGRVHEQYF
TRBV10-3	TRBJ2-7	NA	NA	TGTGCCTCAAGGATGGGGGACGAGCAGTACTTC	CASRMGDEQYF
TRBV5-1	TRBJ1-1	NA	NA	TGCGCCAGCAGCTTGGGACCAGGGAAGGAGACTGAAGCTTTCTTT	CASSLGPGKETEAFF
TRBV4-3	TRBJ2-5	NA	NA	TGCGCCAGCAGCCCGGACGGCATCCTCGGGACCCAGTACTTC	CASSPDGILGTQYF
TRBV5-1	TRBJ1-3	few	TRBD1	TGCGCCAGCAGCCCAACCTCCGGGACAGGGATGGGAAACACCATATATTTT	CASSPTSGTGMGNTIYF
TRBV11-2	TRBJ2-5	NA	NA	TGTGCCAGCAGCTTAGCATCTTGGCGGATAGGGGAGACCCAGTACTTC	CASSLASWRIGETQYF
TRBV4-3	TRBJ2-7	NA	NA	TGCGCCAGCAGCCAAGTCGGCCGAAGTTACGAGCAGTACTTC	CASSQVGRSYEQYF
TRBV30	TRBJ1-5	NA	NA	TGTGCCTGGAGTGTAATTGGTAATCAGCCCCAGCATTTT	CAWSVIGNQPQHF
TRBV2	TRBJ1-5	once	NA	TGTGCCAGCAGGGGGGACAGCAATCAGCCCCAGCATTTT	CASRGDSNQPQHF
TRBV19	TRBJ1-2	few	NA	TGTGCCAGTAGCATACAGGGCTCGGTCTATGGCTACACCTTC	CASSIQGSVYGYTF
TRBV7-3	TRBJ1-6	NA	TRBD1	TGTGCCAGCAGCCAGGGGGGGAATAATTCACCCCTCCACTTT	CASSQGGNNSPLHF
TRBV4-3	TRBJ1-2	NA	NA	TGCGCCAGCAGCCAAGATCGTGGGGGCTACTATGGCTACACCTTC	CASSQDRGGYYGYTF
TRBV3-1/TRBV3-2	TRBJ2-1	NA	TRBD2	TGTGCCAGCAGCCAAGGCGGGGGGCGCGGAGGGAGTGAGCAGTTCTTC	CASSQGGGRGGSEQFF
TRBV4-3	TRBJ1-2	few	TRBD1	TGCGCCAGCAGCCAAGATATAGGACAGGGGGGCTACACCTTC	CASSQDIGQGGYTF
TRBV20-1	TRBJ2-7	NA	TRBD1	TGCAGTGCTAGTTCGGGACAGGAGGAACGCGAGCAGTACTTC	CSASSGQEEREQYF
TRBV3-1/TRBV3-2	TRBJ2-6	NA	NA	TGTGCCAGCAGCCAAGACCTCTCTGGGGCCAACGTCCTGACTTTC	CASSQDLSGANVLTF
TRBV6-6	TRBJ1-1	NA	NA	TGTGCCAGCAGTTACTCCCGAGGGGCTTTCTTT	CASSYSRGAFF
TRBV27	TRBJ2-6	NA	NA	TGTGCCAGCCGCCCCAGGGGCTCTGGGGCCAACGTCCTGACTTTC	CASRPRGSGANVLTF
TRBV7-2	TRBJ1-1	NA	TRBD1	TGTGCCAGCAGCCCACAGGGGGGTACTGAAGCTTTCTTT	CASSPQGGTEAFF
TRBV5-1	TRBJ1-1	NA	NA	TGCGCCAGCAGCTCCCAACCTGACGGCACTGAAGCTTTCTTT	CASSSQPDGTEAFF
TRBV7-2	TRBJ1-2	NA	NA	TGTGCCAGCAGCTTAGTCGCCAGCTCCTATGGCTACACCTTC	CASSLVASSYGYTF
TRBV11-3	TRBJ2-2	NA	TRBD1	TGTGCCAGCAGCTCCGGACAGGGGGGTACCGGGGAGCTGTTTTTT	CASSSGQGGTGELFF
TRBV2	TRBJ2-1	NA	TRBD1	TGTGCCAGCAGGAGCCGGGACAGTGGATACAATGAGCAGTTCTTC	CASRSRDSGYNEQFF
TRBV9	TRBJ1-2	NA	NA	TGTGCCAGCAGCGCGGCCCCGAGCAGCTATGGCTACACCTTC	CASSAAPSSYGYTF
TRBV7-2	TRBJ2-5	few	TRBD2	TGTGCCAGCAGCAGCTCCGGGACTAGCGGGCAGACCCAGTACTTC	CASSSSGTSGQTQYF
TRBV2	TRBJ2-5	NA	NA	TGTGCCAGCAGTGAATTGGGGCTAAGAAGTTTTAGGGAGACCCAGTACTTC	CASSELGLRSFRETQYF
TRBV7-6	TRBJ1-6	NA	NA	TGTGCCAGCAGCTTAGGAGAGTTTGATTCACCCCTCCACTTT	CASSLGEFDSPLHF
TRBV5-1	TRBJ2-5	NA	TRBD2	TGCGCCAGCAGCCAGGGACTATGGGAGACCCAGTACTTC	CASSQGLWETQYF
TRBV29-1	TRBJ2-4	NA	TRBD2	TGCAGCGTTGAAGGAGTCGATAGCGGGGATCAGGGTGGCATTCAGTACTTC	CSVEGVDSGDQGGIQYF
TRBV18	TRBJ1-1	NA	NA	TGTGCCAGCTCACAGACCCCCAGGGGCGGGATAGGCACTGAAGCTTTCTTT	CASSQTPRGGIGTEAFF
TRBV19	TRBJ2-5	NA	NA	TGTGCCAGTAACAAGGGGCGGTATGAGACCCAGTACTTC	CASNKGRYETQYF
TRBV28	TRBJ2-7	NA	NA	TGTGCCAGCAGTTTAACAAAGAAAGGAGGATCGAACGTGCAGTACTTC	CASSLTKKGGSNVQYF
TRBV7-2	TRBJ2-3	NA	TRBD2	TGTGCCAGCAGCTTAGGGGCTAGCGGGGGCACAGATACGCAGTATTTT	CASSLGASGGTDTQYF
TRBV25-1	TRBJ2-1	NA	NA	TGTGCCAGCAGTGAACCGGGCCCCCTCTCCTACAATGAGCAGTTCTTC	CASSEPGPLSYNEQFF